This record looks at one T cell receptor beta chain sequence and its context. The antigen is not known. Germline loops: CDR1 MDHEN, CDR2 SYDVKM. CDR3 length: 15 residues. V gave up 5 bases and J gave up 1 base, with 13 bases separating them. This entry comes from a study of post-analysis software for immune sequencing data. Study-wide points: Patients had higher frequencies than controls of roughly five TRBV segments, including TRBV5-6, TRBV5-1 and TRBV20-1. Normalized Chao1 diversity in multiple sclerosis patients fell significantly below that of controls.

TCR beta cDNA libraries had unique molecular identifiers. TCRdb reprocessed the PCR reads with MiXCR, giving one entry per CDR3 protein. The profile shows roughly 410,000 distinct CDR3 sequences, roughly 35% of them singletons. The sample taken for sequencing was blood. The genes are TRBV28 and TRBJ2-3, with a tentative D call TRBD1 (6 bases). The clonotype originates from a girl aged 10-17 years with multiple sclerosis. CDR3 residues: CASSPPGAGTDTQYF. The CDR3 DNA reads as TGTGCCAGCAGTCCCCCAGGGGCCGGCACAGATACGCAGTATTTT. Filled out from reference TRBV28 and TRBJ2-3, the complete variable domain reads DVKVTQSSRYLVKRTGEKVFLECVQDMDHENMFWYRQDPGLGLRLIYFSYDVKMKEKGDIPEGYSVSREKKERFSLILESASTNQTSMYLCASSPPGAGTDTQYFGPGTRLTVL.